One sample yielded the 5 T cell receptor beta chains listed below, sequenced in a study of T cell responses to AZD1222 COVID-19 vaccine. Measured with immunoSEQ multiplex PCR; TCRdb has only the in-frame clones, and not every one. Here the sample spans roughly 150,000 clones, 70% to 90% being singletons. Sample: peripheral blood, taken 28 days after the second AZD1222 dose. The receptors here all came from an adult who received the AZD1222 COVID-19 vaccine.

The genes are TRBV2 and TRBJ2-2, with D unresolved. Between the trimmed V and J ends, which lost 8 bases and 0 bases, there was a span of 16 bases. The CDR3 contains 16 residues. Germline assignment: CDR1 SNHLY and CDR2 FYNNEI. CDR3 region: CASSVSGPANTGELFF. CDR3 coding DNA: TGTGCCAGCTCGGTCAGTGGGCCCGCGAACACCGGGGAGCTGTTTTTT. Supplemented by reference TRBV2 and TRBJ2-2, the full variable domain reads EPEVTQTPSHQVTQMGQEVILRCVPISNHLYFYWYRQILGQKVEFLVSFYNNEISEKSEIFDDQFSVERPDGSNFTLKIRSTKLEDSAMYFCASSVSGPANTGELFFGEGSRLTVL.

This clone occurred once. This rearrangement joins TRBV5-1 to TRBJ2-5; tentative D call: TRBD1 (6 bases). Germline V gene lookup returns CDR1 SGHRS and CDR2 YFSETQ. V was cut by 5 bases and J by 5 bases, with 13 bases left in between. The CDR3 contains 13 residues. In DNA, the CDR3 is TGCGCCAGCAGAGCCGACAGGCGGGAGACCCAGTACTTC. Its protein product is CASRADRRETQYF.

The rearrangement links TRBV18 to TRBJ1-5; TRBD1 matches 7 bases. CDR1 and CDR2 (germline): KGHSH, LQKENI. This CDR3 region has 14 residues. J gave up 7 bases and V 5 bases, and 8 bases lay outside the gene matches. The CDR3 sequence: CASSESTGEQPQHF. In DNA form, the CDR3 reads TGTGCCAGCTCAGAGTCCACAGGGGAACAGCCCCAGCATTTT.

This clone was detected once. The J gene is TRBJ1-5, the V gene TRBV9; D unclear. Germline V gene lookup returns CDR1 SGDLS and CDR2 YYNGEE. The CDR3 is 13 amino acids. The V end was cut by 3 bases, the J end by 1 base, with 5 bases between. The CDR3 DNA reads TGTGCCAGCAGCGCCGACAGCAATCAGCCCCAGCATTTT. Amino acids: CASSADSNQPQHF.

The genes are TRBV29-1 and TRBJ1-2, with D possibly being TRBD1 (5 bases). CDR3 length equals 12 residues. Germline V gene lookup returns CDR1 SQVTM and CDR2 ANQGSEA. V dropped 2 bases and J dropped 8 bases, with 12 bases sitting between them. The CDR3 spells CSVERQGGGYTF. CDR3 sequence (DNA): TGCAGCGTTGAAAGGCAGGGTGGAGGCTACACCTTC.